This T cell receptor beta chain was sequenced for a study of T cell responses to AZD1222 COVID-19 vaccine. Whole-study findings and limits: As reported, nearly half of all spike-specific TCRs target variant regions that are unmutated. Seropositivity was recorded at baseline in only five to seven AZD1222 recipients. No day 14 peak samples; only post-peak repertoires were characterized.

The data were produced by immunoSEQ multiplex PCR, yet TCRdb's version contains in-frame clones alone and is incomplete. Of 150,000 to 200,000 clones listed, roughly nine tenths are singletons. Second-dose groups at about 4 or about 12 weeks were pooled. Germline lookup yields CDR1 LGHNT and CDR2 FRNRAP. This CDR3 is 12 amino acids long. The V and J ends lost 5 bases and 4 bases respectively, with 8 bases between them. Regarding this clone: Its antigen is unidentified.

The source is an adult who received the AZD1222 COVID-19 vaccine. This chain uses TRBV12-5 with TRBJ1-2; D is unresolved. Material: peripheral blood, obtained 28 days after the second AZD1222 dose. CDR3 sequence reads: CASGPEIYGYTF. The CDR3 DNA sequence: TGTGCTAGTGGTCCGGAAATCTATGGCTACACCTTC. The whole variable domain, remainder taken from reference TRBV12-5 and TRBJ1-2, is DARVTQTPRHKVTEMGQEVTMRCQPILGHNTVFWYRQTMMQGLELLAYFRNRAPLDDSGMPKDRFSAEMPDATLATLKIQPSEPRDSAVYFCASGPEIYGYTFGSGTRLTVV.